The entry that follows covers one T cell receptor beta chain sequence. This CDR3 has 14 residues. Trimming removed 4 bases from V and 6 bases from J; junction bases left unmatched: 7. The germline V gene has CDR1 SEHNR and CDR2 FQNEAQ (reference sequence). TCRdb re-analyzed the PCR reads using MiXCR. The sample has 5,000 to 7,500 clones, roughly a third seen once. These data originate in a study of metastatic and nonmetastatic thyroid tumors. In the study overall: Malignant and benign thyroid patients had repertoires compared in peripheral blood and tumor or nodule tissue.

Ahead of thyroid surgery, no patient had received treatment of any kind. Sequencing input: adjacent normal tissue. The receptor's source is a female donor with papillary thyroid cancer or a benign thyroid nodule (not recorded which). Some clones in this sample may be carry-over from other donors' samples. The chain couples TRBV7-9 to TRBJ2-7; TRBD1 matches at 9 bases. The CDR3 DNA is TGTGCCAGCAGCTCGGACAGGGGAGTTGGCGAGCAGTACGTC. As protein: CASSSDRGVGEQYV.